This TCR beta chain was identified in a study of lymphopenia after photon versus proton radiotherapy. The V gene's germline CDR1 is KGHSH and CDR2 LQKENI. CDR3 length equals 13 residues. V shed 3 bases and J shed 4 bases, with 9 bases lying between them. Libraries were prepared by immunoSEQ multiplex PCR; TCRdb keeps only in-frame clonotypes and omits some of them. Found here are about 30,000 clones, 94% of them singletons; the top ten hold approximately 0.72%. This material consisted of peripheral blood, taken from a patient treated with photon-based radiotherapy. The chain couples TRBV18 to TRBJ1-2; D remains unclear. This TCR came from a woman aged 50 to 60 with cholangiocarcinoma. The CDR3 region has the DNA TGTGCCAGCTCACCGGAGGCCAGCTATGGCTACACCTTC. Protein: CASSPEASYGYTF.